A single T cell receptor (beta chain) is shown here with its context. Antigen unknown. Using MiXCR, TCRdb re-called clones from the PCR reads. The data hold roughly 13,000 clones, with under 30% observed a single time. This specimen belongs to a study of metastatic and nonmetastatic thyroid tumors. General study findings and limits: As reported, TCR beta diversity in blood and tumor was significantly higher in malignant thyroid tumors than in benign nodules.

The V end was cut by 2 bases, the J end by 0 bases, with 11 bases between. This CDR3 is built from 16 residues. Germline CDR1 SGHAT, CDR2 FQNNGV. Nobody among the patients had been given any treatment before thyroid surgery. The origin of this receptor is a female donor with papillary thyroid cancer or a benign thyroid nodule (not recorded which). Some clones in this sample may be carry-over from other donors' samples. The specimen was tumor tissue. V gene TRBV11-2 combines with J gene TRBJ1-3; possibly TRBD1 for D (5 bases). This CDR3 is CASSLQGAVSGNTIYF. The CDR3 bases are TGTGCCAGCAGCTTACAGGGCGCAGTCTCTGGAAACACCATATATTTT.